This T cell receptor (beta chain) originates from a study of blood T cell repertoires in COVID-19. The overall study: T cells, B-cell-depleted T cells, or PBMCs supplied cDNA or gDNA.

The repertoire was sequenced with immunoSEQ multiplex PCR; TCRdb's copy has only in-frame clones and lacks some. The profile covers 270,000 or so clones, with around nine tenths appearing a single time and about 8.6% taken by the ten largest. The CDR3 runs 15 residues. Germline CDR1 reads SGHTA; CDR2 reads FQGTGA. After removal of 5 bases from V and 6 bases from J, the junction contained 5 bases not matched to a gene. The source material was peripheral blood. The chain employs TRBV7-3 and TRBJ2-2, with TRBD1 identical over 11 bases. This TCR was recovered from a man aged 35 to 55 with active or convalescent COVID-19. The CDR3 coding sequence is TGTGCCAGCAGCCCTACGGGACAGGGGGCCGGGGAGCTGTTTTTT. Translation: CASSPTGQGAGELFF. The whole variable domain, filled in from reference TRBV7-3 and TRBJ2-2, reads GAGVSQTPSNKVTEKGKYVELRCDPISGHTALYWYRQSLGQGPEFLIYFQGTGAADDSGLPNDRFFAVRPEGSVSTLKIQRTERGDSAVYLCASSPTGQGAGELFFGEGSRLTVL.